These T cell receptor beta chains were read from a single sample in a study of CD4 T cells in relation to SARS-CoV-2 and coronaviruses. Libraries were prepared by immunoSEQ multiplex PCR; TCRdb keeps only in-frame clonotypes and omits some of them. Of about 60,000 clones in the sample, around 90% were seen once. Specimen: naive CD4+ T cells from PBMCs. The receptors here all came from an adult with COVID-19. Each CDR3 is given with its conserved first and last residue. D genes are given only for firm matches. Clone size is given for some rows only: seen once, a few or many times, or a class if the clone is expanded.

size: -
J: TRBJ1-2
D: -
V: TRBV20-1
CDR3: CSATDSHGYTF
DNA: TGCAGTGCTACGGACAGCCACGGCTACACCTTC

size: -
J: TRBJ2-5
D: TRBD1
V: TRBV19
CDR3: CASSGQAQETQYF
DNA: TGTGCCAGTAGCGGACAGGCGCAAGAGACCCAGTACTTC

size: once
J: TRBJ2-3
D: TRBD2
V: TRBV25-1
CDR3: CASSDRGTSGNTQYF
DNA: TGTGCCAGCAGTGACCGCGGGACTAGCGGAAATACGCAGTATTTT

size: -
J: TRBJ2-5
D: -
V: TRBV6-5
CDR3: CASIFFWQAQETQYF
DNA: TGTGCCAGCATTTTCTTTTGGCAGGCTCAAGAGACCCAGTACTTC

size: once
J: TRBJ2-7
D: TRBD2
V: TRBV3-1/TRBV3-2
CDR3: CASSQDGLAGTVPLYEQYF
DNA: TGTGCCAGCAGCCAAGATGGACTAGCGGGAACCGTCCCCCTCTACGAGCAGTACTTC

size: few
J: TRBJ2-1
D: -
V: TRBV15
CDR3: CATSRDRSGARSYNEQFF
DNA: TGTGCCACCAGCAGAGATAGATCAGGCGCCCGCTCCTACAATGAGCAGTTCTTC

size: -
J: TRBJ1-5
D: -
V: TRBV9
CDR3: CASSVGLGQPQHF
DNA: TGTGCCAGCAGCGTAGGGCTAGGTCAGCCCCAGCATTTT

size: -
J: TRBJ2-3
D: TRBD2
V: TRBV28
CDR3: CASTRGGSGSPDTQYF
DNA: TGTGCCAGCACCAGAGGGGGTAGCGGGAGTCCCGATACGCAGTATTTT

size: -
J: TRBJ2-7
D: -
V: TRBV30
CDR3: CAWGTRRGGQYF
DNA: TGTGCCTGGGGGACCCGCAGGGGCGGGCAGTACTTC

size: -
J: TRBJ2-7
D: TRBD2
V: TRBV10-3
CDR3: CAISGTSSDEQYF
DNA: TGTGCCATCAGCGGGACTAGCTCGGACGAGCAGTACTTC

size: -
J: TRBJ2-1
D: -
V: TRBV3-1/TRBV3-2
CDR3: CASSQEGRGPYNEQFF
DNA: TGTGCCAGCAGCCAAGAGGGACGGGGGCCCTACAATGAGCAGTTCTTC

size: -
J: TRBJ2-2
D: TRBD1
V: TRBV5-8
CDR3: CASSLDRAVTGELFF
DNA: TGTGCCAGCAGCCTGGACAGGGCGGTCACCGGGGAGCTGTTTTTT

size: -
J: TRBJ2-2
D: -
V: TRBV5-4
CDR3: CASSLSAGTPGELFF
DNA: TGTGCCAGCAGCTTGTCGGCAGGGACCCCCGGGGAGCTGTTTTTT

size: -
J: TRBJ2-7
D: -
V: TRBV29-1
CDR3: CSVGLSYEQYF
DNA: TGCAGCGTGGGACTGAGCTACGAGCAGTACTTC

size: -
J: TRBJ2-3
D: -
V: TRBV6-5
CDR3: CATRKTDTQYF
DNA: TGTGCCACCAGGAAAACAGATACGCAGTATTTT

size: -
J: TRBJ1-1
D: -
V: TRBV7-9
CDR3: CASSLSLNTEAFF
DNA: TGTGCCAGCAGCTTAAGTCTGAACACTGAAGCTTTCTTT

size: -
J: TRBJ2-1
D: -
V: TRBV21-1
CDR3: CASRSGAQGQPASYNEQFF
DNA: TGTGCCAGCCGTTCGGGGGCACAGGGCCAGCCCGCCTCCTACAATGAGCAGTTCTTC

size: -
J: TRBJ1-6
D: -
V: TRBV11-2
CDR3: CASSEIQNSPLHF
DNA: TGTGCCAGCAGCGAGATACAGAATTCACCCCTCCACTTT

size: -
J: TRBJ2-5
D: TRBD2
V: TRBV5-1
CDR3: CASAGTSGKETQYF
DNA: TGCGCCTCGGCCGGGACTAGCGGAAAAGAGACCCAGTACTTC

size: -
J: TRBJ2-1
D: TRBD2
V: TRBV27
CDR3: CASSSPLAAHNEQFF
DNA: TGTGCCAGCAGTTCCCCACTAGCGGCTCACAATGAGCAGTTCTTC

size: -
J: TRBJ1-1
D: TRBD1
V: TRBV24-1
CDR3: CATRGTGFTEAFF
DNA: TGTGCCACCAGGGGGACAGGGTTTACTGAAGCTTTCTTT

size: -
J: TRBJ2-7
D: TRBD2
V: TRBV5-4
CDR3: CASSPGLAGASYEQYF
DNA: TGTGCCAGCAGCCCCGGACTAGCGGGAGCATCGTACGAGCAGTACTTC

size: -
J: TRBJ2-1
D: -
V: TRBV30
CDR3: CAWTNNRGGSEQFF
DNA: TGTGCCTGGACCAACAACCGAGGGGGAAGTGAGCAGTTCTTC

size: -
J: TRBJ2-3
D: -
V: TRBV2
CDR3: CASSTSENTDTQYF
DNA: TGTGCCAGCAGCACCAGTGAAAACACAGATACGCAGTATTTT

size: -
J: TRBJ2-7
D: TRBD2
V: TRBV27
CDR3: CASSLSGLAGGTEQYF
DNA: TGTGCCAGCAGTTTATCCGGACTAGCGGGAGGAACTGAGCAGTACTTC

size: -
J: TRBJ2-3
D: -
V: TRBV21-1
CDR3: CASDPSGVSTDTQYF
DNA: TGTGCCAGCGACCCTAGCGGGGTTAGCACAGATACGCAGTATTTT

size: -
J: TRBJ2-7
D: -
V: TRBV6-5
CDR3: CASSPWGPSSYEQYF
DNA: TGTGCCAGCAGTCCCTGGGGGCCGTCTTCCTACGAGCAGTACTTC

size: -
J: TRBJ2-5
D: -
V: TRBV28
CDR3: CASIRSGVLQETQYF
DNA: TGTGCCAGCATACGAAGCGGAGTACTCCAAGAGACCCAGTACTTC

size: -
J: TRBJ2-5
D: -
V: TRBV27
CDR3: CASRRDPQETQYF
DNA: TGTGCCAGCAGGCGGGACCCGCAAGAGACCCAGTACTTC

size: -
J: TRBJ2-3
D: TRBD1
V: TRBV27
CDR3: CATRGSGADTQYF
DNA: TGTGCCACCAGGGGGTCAGGCGCAGATACGCAGTATTTT

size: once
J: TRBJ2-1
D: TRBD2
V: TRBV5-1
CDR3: CASSPGEGAYNEQFF
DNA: TGCGCCAGCAGCCCCGGGGAGGGTGCCTACAATGAGCAGTTCTTC

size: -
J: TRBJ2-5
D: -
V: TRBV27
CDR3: CASSPGVLAGKAQETQYF
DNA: TGTGCCAGCAGTCCGGGGGTGCTCGCGGGCAAAGCTCAAGAGACCCAGTACTTC

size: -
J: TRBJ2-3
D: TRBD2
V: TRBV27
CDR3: CASSLAGANTDTQYF
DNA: TGTGCCAGCAGTTTAGCGGGAGCTAATACAGATACGCAGTATTTT

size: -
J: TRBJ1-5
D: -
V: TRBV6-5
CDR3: CASHIRGGANQPQHF
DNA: TGTGCCAGCCATATAAGGGGGGGGGCTAATCAGCCCCAGCATTTT

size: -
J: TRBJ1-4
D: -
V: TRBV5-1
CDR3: CASSLDSNEKLFF
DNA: TGCGCCAGCAGCTTGGACAGTAATGAAAAACTGTTTTTT

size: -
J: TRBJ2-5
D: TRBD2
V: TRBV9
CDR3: CASSLPQTGGETQYF
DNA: TGTGCCAGCAGCCTCCCCCAAACGGGGGGAGAGACCCAGTACTTC

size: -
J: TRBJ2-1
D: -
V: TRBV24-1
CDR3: CATSDGVAASYNEQFF
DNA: TGTGCCACCAGTGATGGGGTGGCGGCCTCCTACAATGAGCAGTTCTTC

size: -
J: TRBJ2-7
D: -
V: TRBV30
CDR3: CAWSGGRTGPYEQYF
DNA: TGTGCCTGGAGTGGAGGGCGCACAGGCCCCTACGAGCAGTACTTC

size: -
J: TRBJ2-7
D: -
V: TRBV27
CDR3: CASSLRSYEQYF
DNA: TGTGCCAGCAGTTTAAGGTCCTACGAGCAGTACTTC